These T cell receptor beta chains were read from a single sample in a study of glioma-infiltrating T cells. Each CDR3 protein is one row after TCRdb ran MiXCR on the multiplex PCR reads. The data show about 210,000 distinct CDR3 sequences, with 32% seen just once and roughly 21% held by the top ten. Sequenced sample: glioma tissue, nonneoplastic brain tissue, or PBMCs (not recorded which). These receptors all stem from a human donor with low-grade glioma or glioblastoma, undergoing nonglioma brain surgery, or in good health (not recorded which). Both conserved end residues are part of each CDR3. A D gene is named only where the DNA matches it firmly. Clone size, where shown, is once, few, many, or a class for clones that have expanded.

j_gene: TRBJ2-1
d_gene: -
v_gene: TRBV20-1
abundance: -
CDR3nt: TGCAGTGCTAAGGACTGTCAAAATCTAAACAATGAGCAGTTCTTC
CDR3aa: CSAKDCQNLNNEQFF

j_gene: TRBJ2-7
d_gene: -
v_gene: TRBV10-3
abundance: many
CDR3nt: TGTGCCATCGGGCAGGGAGAGGGCGAGCAGTACTTC
CDR3aa: CAIGQGEGEQYF

j_gene: TRBJ2-3
d_gene: TRBD2
v_gene: TRBV6-5
abundance: many
CDR3nt: TGTGCCAGCAGTTACTCCTCCGCCCTTACTAGCGGGCGAAGCACAGATACGCAGTATTTT
CDR3aa: CASSYSSALTSGRSTDTQYF

j_gene: TRBJ2-3
d_gene: TRBD1
v_gene: TRBV7-9
abundance: few
CDR3nt: TGTGCCAGCAGCACCGGGACAGGTGCTGCAGAGCAGTATTTT
CDR3aa: CASSTGTGAAEQYF

j_gene: TRBJ1-5
d_gene: -
v_gene: TRBV6-2/TRBV6-3
abundance: many
CDR3nt: TGTGCCAGCAGTCGGACATCCCTTGGCAATCAGCCCCAGCATTTT
CDR3aa: CASSRTSLGNQPQHF

j_gene: TRBJ2-7
d_gene: TRBD2
v_gene: TRBV28
abundance: many
CDR3nt: TGTGCCAGCAGTTTAGGGGGGGGCTACGAGCAGTACTTC
CDR3aa: CASSLGGGYEQYF

j_gene: TRBJ1-4
d_gene: -
v_gene: TRBV27
abundance: -
CDR3nt: TGTGCCAACAGTTTTATGGGGTTTGAAAGACTGTTTTTT
CDR3aa: CANSFMGFERLFF

j_gene: TRBJ2-7
d_gene: TRBD2
v_gene: TRBV7-6
abundance: many
CDR3nt: TGTGCCAGCAGCTTACCGCCTAGCGGGAGTACCTACGAGCAGTACTTC
CDR3aa: CASSLPPSGSTYEQYF

j_gene: TRBJ2-7
d_gene: TRBD2
v_gene: TRBV7-8
abundance: -
CDR3nt: TGTGCCAGCAGCTTAGGACTAGCGGGAAACATCTACGAGCAGTACTTC
CDR3aa: CASSLGLAGNIYEQYF

j_gene: TRBJ2-7
d_gene: TRBD2
v_gene: TRBV29-1
abundance: many
CDR3nt: TGCAGCGTTGGGGAGGGGTACGAGCAGTACTTC
CDR3aa: CSVGEGYEQYF

j_gene: TRBJ1-2
d_gene: -
v_gene: TRBV4-2
abundance: many
CDR3nt: TGTGCCAGCAGCCAAGCCGCGGACAGCCACTATGGCTACACCTTC
CDR3aa: CASSQAADSHYGYTF

j_gene: TRBJ2-3
d_gene: TRBD1
v_gene: TRBV6-4
abundance: many
CDR3nt: TGTGCCAGCAGTGAAATAGGGGGCTCAGATACGCAGTATTTT
CDR3aa: CASSEIGGSDTQYF

j_gene: TRBJ2-5
d_gene: -
v_gene: TRBV7-2
abundance: many
CDR3nt: TGTGCCAGCAGCTCGTACCAAGAGACCCAGTACTTC
CDR3aa: CASSSYQETQYF

j_gene: TRBJ2-5
d_gene: TRBD1
v_gene: TRBV24-1
abundance: many
CDR3nt: TGTGCCACCGGGACAGGCCATCAAGAGACCCAGTACTTC
CDR3aa: CATGTGHQETQYF

j_gene: TRBJ1-2
d_gene: -
v_gene: TRBV5-1
abundance: once
CDR3nt: TGCGCCAGCAGCGCGGGTCGTCCTGACTATGGCTACACCTTC
CDR3aa: CASSAGRPDYGYTF

j_gene: TRBJ2-7
d_gene: TRBD1
v_gene: TRBV27
abundance: many
CDR3nt: TGTGCCAGCAGTTTATCGGGACAGGGGAGGAGGTACGAGCAGTACTTC
CDR3aa: CASSLSGQGRRYEQYF

j_gene: TRBJ1-1
d_gene: TRBD1
v_gene: TRBV7-2
abundance: many
CDR3nt: TGTGCCAGCAGCCTGACAGGGGGAGTGACTGAAGCTTTCTTT
CDR3aa: CASSLTGGVTEAFF

j_gene: TRBJ2-7
d_gene: -
v_gene: TRBV20-1
abundance: many
CDR3nt: TGCAGTGCTAGAGATTTTCAGGTCCCCTACGAGCAGTACTTC
CDR3aa: CSARDFQVPYEQYF

j_gene: TRBJ2-3
d_gene: TRBD2
v_gene: TRBV5-6
abundance: -
CDR3nt: TGTGCCAGCAGCTTCCTGACGGGGGGGCGAACAGATACGCAGTATTTT
CDR3aa: CASSFLTGGRTDTQYF

j_gene: TRBJ2-5
d_gene: TRBD1
v_gene: TRBV29-1
abundance: -
CDR3nt: TGCAGCGTTGAACGTCAACCGTTGACAGGGCAAGAGACCCAGTACTTC
CDR3aa: CSVERQPLTGQETQYF

j_gene: TRBJ1-3
d_gene: TRBD1
v_gene: TRBV13
abundance: -
CDR3nt: TGTGCCAGCAGCGTAGAGTTAACAGGGGTCGGAAACACCATATATTTT
CDR3aa: CASSVELTGVGNTIYF

j_gene: TRBJ2-3
d_gene: -
v_gene: TRBV30
abundance: -
CDR3nt: TGTGCCTGGCGTCACCTGGTTACAGATACGCAGTATTTT
CDR3aa: CAWRHLVTDTQYF

j_gene: TRBJ2-5
d_gene: -
v_gene: TRBV7-8
abundance: many
CDR3nt: TGTGCCAGCAGCTTAGACCGGGGGCAACAAGAGACCCAGTACTTC
CDR3aa: CASSLDRGQQETQYF

j_gene: TRBJ2-1
d_gene: -
v_gene: TRBV27
abundance: many
CDR3nt: TGTGCCAGCGGCCTCGGAGGCACTACAATTCACAATGAGCAGTTCTTC
CDR3aa: CASGLGGTTIHNEQFF

j_gene: TRBJ2-1
d_gene: TRBD1
v_gene: TRBV5-1
abundance: -
CDR3nt: TGCGCCAGCAGCCCAGGACAGGGACTTTACAATGAGCAGTTCTTC
CDR3aa: CASSPGQGLYNEQFF

j_gene: TRBJ2-6
d_gene: -
v_gene: TRBV7-2
abundance: many
CDR3nt: TGTGCCAGCAGCTTATTCCGCTCTGGGGCCAACGTCCTGACTTTC
CDR3aa: CASSLFRSGANVLTF

j_gene: TRBJ2-3
d_gene: TRBD2
v_gene: TRBV19
abundance: many
CDR3nt: TGTGCCAGTAGTATCTTAGCGGGAGAGGGGGATACGCAGTATTTT
CDR3aa: CASSILAGEGDTQYF

j_gene: TRBJ2-6
d_gene: TRBD1
v_gene: TRBV5-4
abundance: -
CDR3nt: TGTGCCAGCAGCTTGGGAGGGGGCGCGTATGGGGCCAACGTCCTGACTTTC
CDR3aa: CASSLGGGAYGANVLTF